The rows below give T cell receptor beta chains drawn from one sample of a study of a mutant IDH1 vaccine in newly diagnosed glioma. The table came from immunoSEQ multiplex PCR; TCRdb's copy has only in-frame clones and leaves some out. The table has tens of thousands of clones, roughly four fifths seen once. No antigens are known for them. Source: PBMCs, taken from a glioma patient whose treatment included an IDH1 peptide vaccine. These receptors came from a man aged 30-40 years with glioma. Each CDR3 is given with its conserved first and last residue. Each record gives: D gene, clone size, J gene, V gene, CDR3 protein, CDR3 DNA. The D gene is left open where the match is weak. A row's size may be missing; if present it is once, few, many or a size class.

TRBD2 | - | TRBJ2-5 | TRBV4-1 | CASSHDTSGGAIKNF | TGCGCCAGCAGCCATGACACTAGCGGGGGGGCCATAAAGAACTTC
- | - | TRBJ1-2 | TRBV28 | CASSPWTRPNYGYTF | TGTGCCAGCAGTCCCTGGACACGACCGAACTATGGCTACACCTTC
TRBD1 | - | TRBJ1-4 | TRBV19 | CASNTRGHINEKLFF | TGTGCCAGTAATACCAGGGGGCACATTAATGAAAAACTGTTTTTT
- | - | TRBJ2-1 | TRBV5-1 | CASTSGSYNEQFF | TGCGCCAGCACCAGCGGTTCCTACAATGAGCAGTTCTTC
- | - | TRBJ2-3 | TRBV6-6 | CAITTYPSTDTQYF | TGTGCCATCACGACATATCCTAGCACAGATACGCAGTATTTT
TRBD1 | - | TRBJ2-3 | TRBV2 | CASSATGGTDTQYF | TGTGCCAGCAGTGCAACAGGGGGCACAGATACGCAGTATTTT
- | once | TRBJ1-2 | TRBV5-1 | CASSLFDRTYGYTF | TGCGCCAGCAGCTTATTCGACAGAACCTATGGCTACACCTTC
- | - | TRBJ2-7 | TRBV5-6 | CASSLEAVDYEQYF | TGTGCCAGCAGCTTGGAAGCGGTGGACTACGAGCAGTACTTC
TRBD1 | - | TRBJ2-7 | TRBV28 | CASSSPRQGEYEQYF | TGTGCCAGCAGTTCCCCCCGACAGGGGGAGTACGAGCAGTACTTC
- | - | TRBJ2-2 | TRBV14 | CASSQGFSEVTGELFF | TGTGCCAGCAGCCAGGGTTTCTCAGAGGTCACCGGGGAGCTGTTTTTT
- | - | TRBJ1-2 | TRBV2 | CASLKDGPLDGYTF | TGTGCCAGCCTAAAGGACGGGCCTCTCGATGGCTACACCTTC
TRBD1 | - | TRBJ2-1 | TRBV6-5 | CASSYRDRGYNEQFF | TGTGCCAGCAGCTACCGGGACAGGGGCTACAATGAGCAGTTCTTC
TRBD1 | - | TRBJ2-1 | TRBV13 | CASSLEGQGNNEQFF | TGTGCCAGCAGCTTAGAGGGACAGGGTAACAATGAGCAGTTCTTC
- | - | TRBJ1-6 | TRBV18 | CASSLENSPLHF | TGTGCCAGCTCACTGGAGAATTCACCCCTCCACTTT
- | - | TRBJ1-3 | TRBV28 | CATSTLRKVGGNTIYF | TGTGCCACCTCAACTCTGAGGAAGGTTGGGGGAAACACCATATATTTT
- | - | TRBJ2-7 | TRBV5-1 | CASSLESYEQYF | TGCGCCAGCAGCTTGGAGTCCTACGAGCAGTACTTC
- | - | TRBJ1-2 | TRBV10-2 | CATKIGQNYGYTF | TGCGCCACAAAAATAGGACAGAACTATGGCTACACCTTC
- | - | TRBJ1-2 | TRBV6-5 | CASSTGTAYGYTF | TGTGCCAGCAGCACTGGGACGGCCTATGGCTACACCTTC
- | - | TRBJ1-5 | TRBV27 | CASSFSSPVLNQPQHF | TGTGCCAGCAGTTTTTCTTCCCCCGTTCTCAATCAGCCCCAGCATTTT
- | once | TRBJ2-6 | TRBV11-2 | CASSLGQGMRSGANVLTF | TGTGCCAGCAGCTTAGGGCAGGGGATGCGATCTGGGGCCAACGTCCTGACTTTC
- | - | TRBJ2-7 | TRBV6-5 | CASSYREQGYEQYF | TGTGCCAGCAGTTATCGGGAACAGGGCTACGAGCAGTACTTC
TRBD2 | - | TRBJ2-2 | TRBV19 | CASSIDRKLAGITNTGELFF | TGTGCCAGTAGTATAGACCGGAAACTAGCGGGGATTACGAACACCGGGGAGCTGTTTTTT
TRBD1 | - | TRBJ2-3 | TRBV27 | CASSLYRGVSTDTQYF | TGTGCCAGCAGTCTATACAGGGGGGTAAGCACAGATACGCAGTATTTT
- | few | TRBJ1-2 | TRBV5-1 | CASSLQAGRGYTF | TGCGCCAGCAGCTTGCAGGCCGGTCGGGGCTACACCTTC
TRBD1 | - | TRBJ1-6 | TRBV7-9 | CASSQGQVDNSPLHF | TGTGCCAGCAGCCAAGGACAGGTTGATAATTCACCCCTCCACTTT
TRBD1 | - | TRBJ1-1 | TRBV5-1 | CASREYRGRDTEAFF | TGCGCCAGCAGGGAATACAGGGGGCGCGACACTGAAGCTTTCTTT
TRBD2 | few | TRBJ2-5 | TRBV5-1 | CASSLGTSGQETQYF | TGCGCCAGCAGCTTAGGGACTAGCGGGCAAGAGACCCAGTACTTC
- | - | TRBJ1-1 | TRBV5-6 | CASSSGLSPAANTEAFF | TGTGCCAGCAGCAGTGGCCTCTCTCCGGCAGCGAACACTGAAGCTTTCTTT
TRBD1 | - | TRBJ1-1 | TRBV18 | CASSPAQGVMNTEAFF | TGTGCCAGCTCACCCGCCCAGGGGGTCATGAACACTGAAGCTTTCTTT
- | - | TRBJ1-4 | TRBV28 | CASSLGRDSGANEKLFF | TGTGCCAGCAGTTTGGGAAGGGATTCGGGTGCTAATGAAAAACTGTTTTTT
TRBD1 | - | TRBJ1-2 | TRBV19 | CASSFPGQGYGYTF | TGTGCCAGTAGTTTTCCAGGACAGGGTTATGGCTACACCTTC
TRBD1 | - | TRBJ1-5 | TRBV29-1 | CSVETGDNQPQHF | TGCAGCGTCGAAACAGGGGACAATCAGCCCCAGCATTTT
- | - | TRBJ1-2 | TRBV4-2 | CASSHTSQPYGYTF | TGTGCCAGCAGCCATACCTCCCAGCCCTATGGCTACACCTTC
- | - | TRBJ2-6 | TRBV30 | CAFGHSGANVLTF | TGTGCCTTCGGACACTCTGGGGCCAACGTCCTGACTTTC
- | - | TRBJ1-6 | TRBV15 | CATSREGGSPLHF | TGTGCCACCAGCAGAGAGGGCGGTTCACCCCTCCACTTT
- | - | TRBJ1-5 | TRBV18 | CASSPQADQPQHF | TGTGCCAGCTCACCACAGGCGGATCAGCCCCAGCATTTT
- | once | TRBJ1-4 | TRBV20-1 | CSAASGVDVFF | TGCAGTGCTGCCTCAGGGGTTGACGTATTTTTT
- | - | TRBJ2-2 | TRBV1 | CTSSPSGGPANTGELFF | TGCACCAGCAGCCCGAGCGGGGGCCCTGCGAACACCGGGGAGCTGTTTTTT
- | - | TRBJ1-6 | TRBV10-3 | CAISESAGLGNSPLHF | TGTGCCATCAGTGAGTCGGCAGGGTTAGGCAATTCACCCCTCCACTTT
- | - | TRBJ2-5 | TRBV19 | CASTPRGDTYQETQYF | TGTGCCAGTACCCCAAGAGGGGACACGTACCAAGAGACCCAGTACTTC
- | - | TRBJ2-1 | TRBV2 | CASSERRSGGYNEQFF | TGTGCCAGCAGCGAGAGACGGAGTGGGGGTTACAATGAGCAGTTCTTC
- | - | TRBJ1-4 | TRBV11-2 | CASSLVTGGNEKLFF | TGTGCCAGCAGCTTAGTGACGGGGGGAAATGAAAAACTGTTTTTT
TRBD1 | - | TRBJ2-2 | TRBV5-5 | CASSSPGTGLLNTGELFF | TGTGCCAGCAGCAGCCCCGGGACAGGGCTCTTGAACACCGGGGAGCTGTTTTTT
- | - | TRBJ1-1 | TRBV27 | CASSDRENTEAFF | TGTGCCAGCAGTGATAGGGAGAACACTGAAGCTTTCTTT
TRBD1 | once | TRBJ2-3 | TRBV5-1 | CASSLVGQGAGTDTQYF | TGCGCCAGCAGCTTGGTGGGTCAGGGGGCTGGCACAGATACGCAGTATTTT
- | - | TRBJ2-1 | TRBV5-1 | CASSSHRVNEQFF | TGCGCCAGCAGCTCGCACAGGGTAAATGAGCAGTTCTTC
- | - | TRBJ1-2 | TRBV4-1 | CASSLQGGYGYTF | TGCGCCAGCAGCCTTCAGGGTGGCTATGGCTACACCTTC
- | - | TRBJ2-3 | TRBV12-2 | CASLQLTSTDTQYF | TGTGCAAGTCTCCAGTTAACTAGCACAGATACGCAGTATTTT
- | - | TRBJ1-3 | TRBV7-9 | CASSGRQSGNTIYF | TGTGCCAGTTCCGGCAGACAGTCTGGAAACACCATATATTTT